This TCR beta chain emerged from a study of T-cell memory formation after mild COVID-19. Study-wide results and caveats: In second-wave clones peaking day 37, SARS-CoV-2 specificity remained unconfirmed.

Libraries for TCRalpha and TCRbeta carried sample barcodes and unique molecular identifiers via 5'RACE. TCRdb used MiXCR to reprocess the 5' RACE reads, holding one entry per CDR3 protein. This table has roughly 89,000 distinct CDR3 sequences, about 15% appearing once. This clonotype was counted only a few times. Its specificity is unknown. The sample comprised PBMCs or a T cell subset sorted from them (not recorded which). The receptor was derived from a man aged 18 to 35 who had mild COVID-19 (a few samples of this study predate the infection). Cell type and time point are not known.

CDR3 loop: CSVVVPLQAQYF. CDR3 nucleotides: TGCAGCGTTGTGGTCCCTCTTCAGGCGCAGTATTTT. The chain joins TRBV29-1 to TRBJ2-3; D remains ambiguous. Looked up from germline, CDR1 is SQVTM and CDR2 is ANQGSEA. This CDR3 contains 12 residues. V was clipped by 4 bases and J by 10 bases, with 15 bases between them.